The T cell receptor (beta chain) under discussion was sequenced for a study of T cell repertoires in ileal Crohn's disease. Study-wide background: 35% were active smokers at surgery; median disease duration was around 7.9 years. Overall study results and limits: Endoscopic recurrence occurred in every patient whose clonality exceeded 26.8%.

The ends lost 7 bases at V and 7 bases at J; junction bases unmatched: 17. This CDR3 contains 16 residues. The germline CDR1 and CDR2 sequences are MDHEN and SYDVKM. A word on this clone: Its specificity is unknown.

Indicated time point: neoterminal ileum biopsy at postoperative endoscopy, about 6 months after surgery. Clones were sequenced by immunoSEQ multiplex PCR, and TCRdb holds only the in-frame ones, with some missing. Found here are 9,500 to 15,000 clones, roughly four fifths of them singletons; the top ten hold approximately 11%. The chain couples TRBV28 to TRBJ2-7; 9 bases are shared with TRBD1. The sequence was collected from an adult with Crohn's disease. Sequenced sample: ileal tissue. The DNA for the CDR3 is TGTGCCAGCACTCCACCCGGACAGGGGAAGTTCTATGAGCAGTACTTC. Its protein is CASTPPGQGKFYEQYF. The variable domain in full, with the rest retrieved from reference TRBV28 and TRBJ2-7, is DVKVTQSSRYLVKRTGEKVFLECVQDMDHENMFWYRQDPGLGLRLIYFSYDVKMKEKGDIPEGYSVSREKKERFSLILESASTNQTSMYLCASTPPGQGKFYEQYFGPGTRLTVT.